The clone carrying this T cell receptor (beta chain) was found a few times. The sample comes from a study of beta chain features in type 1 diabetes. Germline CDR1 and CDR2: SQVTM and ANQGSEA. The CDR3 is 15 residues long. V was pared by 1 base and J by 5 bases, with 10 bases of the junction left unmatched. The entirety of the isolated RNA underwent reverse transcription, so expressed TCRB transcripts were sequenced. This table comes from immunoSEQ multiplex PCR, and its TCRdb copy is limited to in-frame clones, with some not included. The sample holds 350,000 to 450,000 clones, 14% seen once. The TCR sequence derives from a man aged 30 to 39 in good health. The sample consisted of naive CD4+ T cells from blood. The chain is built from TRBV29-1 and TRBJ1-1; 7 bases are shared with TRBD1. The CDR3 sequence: CSVEAGSGGGTEAFF. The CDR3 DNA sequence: TGCAGCGTTGAAGCGGGGTCAGGGGGTGGTACTGAAGCTTTCTTT.